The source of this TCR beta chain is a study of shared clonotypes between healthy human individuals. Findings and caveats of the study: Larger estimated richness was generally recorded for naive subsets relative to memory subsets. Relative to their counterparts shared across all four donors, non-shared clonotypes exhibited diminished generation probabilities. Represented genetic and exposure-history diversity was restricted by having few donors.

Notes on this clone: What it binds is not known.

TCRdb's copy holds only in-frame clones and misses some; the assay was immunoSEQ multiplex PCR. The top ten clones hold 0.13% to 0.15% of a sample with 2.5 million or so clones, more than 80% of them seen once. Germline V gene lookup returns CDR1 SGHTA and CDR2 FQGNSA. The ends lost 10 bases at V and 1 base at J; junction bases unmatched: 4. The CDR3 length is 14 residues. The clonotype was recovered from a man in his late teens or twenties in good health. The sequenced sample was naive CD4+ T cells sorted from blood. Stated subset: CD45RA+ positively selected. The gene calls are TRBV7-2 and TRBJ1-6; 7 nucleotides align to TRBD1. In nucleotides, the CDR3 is TGTGCCATCGCAGGGGGATCCTATAATTCACCCCTCCACTTT. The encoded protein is CAIAGGSYNSPLHF.